This T cell receptor (beta chain) was sequenced during a study of molecular identifiers for immune sequencing clone quantification. The table lists this clonotype with many counts. Germline V lookup: CDR1 LGHNA, CDR2 YSLEER. The CDR3 runs 15 residues. Trimming removed 0 bases from V and 1 base from J, with 7 bases in between. TCRdb redid the calling of the PCR reads with MiXCR, one entry per CDR3 protein. This table holds tens of thousands of distinct CDR3 sequences, over 20% found once. This clonotype originated in a human donor in good health. Some libraries in this study had Jurkat cell RNA spiked in. The rearrangement uses TRBV4-3 and TRBJ1-3; TRBD1 might be the D (5 bases). The sample was naive CD8+ T cells from blood, with Jurkat cell RNA spiked in. Specified subset: FACS-sorted CD8+CD4-CCR7+CD45RA+ naive T cells. The CDR3 nucleotides read TGCGCCAGCAGCCAAGAAGGACAATCTGGAAACACCATATATTTT. Its translation is CASSQEGQSGNTIYF.